This T cell receptor beta chain emerged from a study of breast tumors, draining lymph nodes, adjacent tissues. Study-level findings and limits: Luminal-like breast cancer showed significantly greater tumor-nontumor repertoire similarity than basal-like breast cancer did. Tumors had less TCR diversity than lymph nodes, more than nontumor tissue. Most tumor T cells seemingly derive from lymph node, then expand in tumor. Tumor T cell lymph node origin was a supported hypothesis, not proven.

MiXCR, run by TCRdb on the multiplex PCR reads, gives a single entry per CDR3 protein. Of some 130,000 distinct CDR3 sequences in the sample, about 20% were seen once. The CDR3 runs to 14 residues. V lost 2 bases to trimming and J lost 4 bases, with 10 bases between them. Germline CDR1 and CDR2: KGHSH and LQKENI. Breast cancer patients provided tissue from their axillary draining lymph nodes. This clonotype was recorded a few times. The antigen remains undetermined. V is TRBV18 and J is TRBJ2-3, with D unresolved. Material: axillary lymph node tissue. The TCR sequence derives from a female donor with breast cancer. Some clones in this sample may be carry-over from other donors' samples. Here the CDR3 reads CASSPLPGSDTQYF. DNA of the CDR3: TGTGCCAGCTCACCATTACCGGGCTCAGATACGCAGTATTTT.